These T cell receptor beta chains were read from a single sample in a study of regulatory T cells. The repertoire was sequenced with immunoSEQ multiplex PCR; TCRdb's copy has only in-frame clones and lacks some. The repertoire holds about 20,000 clones, with approximately 94% as singletons. Input material: CD8+ T cells sorted from blood. The receptors derive from a child younger than 10 with CD3G deficiency. Each CDR3 is given with its conserved first and last residue. A D gene is named only where the DNA matches it firmly. Size tells how often a clone was seen (once, few, many) or the class of an expanded clone, and some rows leave it out.

>TRBJ1-2|.|.|TRBV5-1
TGCGCCAGCAGCTTGTCCGGGCTTTATGGCTACACCTTC
CASSLSGLYGYTF
>TRBJ2-7|TRBD2|.|TRBV7-8
TGTGCCAGCAGCTTAGGGAGCGGGGGTTACGAGCAGTACTTC
CASSLGSGGYEQYF
>TRBJ2-7|.|.|TRBV6-1
TGTGCCAGCAGCTGGACAGAGCCCTACGAGCAGTACTTC
CASSWTEPYEQYF
>TRBJ2-7|TRBD2|.|TRBV5-5
TGTGCCAGCAGCCTCGCCCGAGCGGGGGCCGCCTACCAGCAGTACTTC
CASSLARAGAAYQQYF
>TRBJ2-1|TRBD2|.|TRBV28
TGTGCCAGCCAATCGGGACTAGCGGGAGTTCATGAGCAGTTCTTC
CASQSGLAGVHEQFF
>TRBJ2-7|.|.|TRBV28
TGTGCCAGCAGTTCGACAGATGCCGAGCAGTACTTC
CASSSTDAEQYF
>TRBJ1-4|.|.|TRBV4-1
TGCGCCAGCAGCCAAAACCTCCGGAGAAGTGGTGAAAAACTGTTTTTT
CASSQNLRRSGEKLFF
>TRBJ1-1|.|.|TRBV5-1
TGCGCCAGCAGCTTGGTTGGTCCAGGGTCCACTGAAGCTTTCTTT
CASSLVGPGSTEAFF
>TRBJ2-7|TRBD1|.|TRBV7-9
TGTGCCAGCAGCTTAGCTTCGGCCGGACAGGCGACCTACGAGCAGTACTTC
CASSLASAGQATYEQYF
>TRBJ2-7|.|.|TRBV7-9
TGTGCCAGCAGCTTAGAGGGGCCAAGCGACGAGCAGTACTTC
CASSLEGPSDEQYF
>TRBJ1-2|TRBD1|.|TRBV10-3
TGTGCCATCTGGTCCGGGACAGGGGGCTACACCTTC
CAIWSGTGGYTF
>TRBJ2-1|.|.|TRBV5-1
TGCGCCAGCAGCCCTGACTACCACCTGTACAATGAGCAGTTCTTC
CASSPDYHLYNEQFF
>TRBJ2-7|TRBD2|once|TRBV6-1
TGTGCCAGCAGTATTAGCGGGCCCCCCGGAGAAGAGCAGTACTTC
CASSISGPPGEEQYF
>TRBJ2-5|.|once|TRBV13
TGTGCCAGCAGCTTAGGGCTAGCCGGCAAGACCCAGTACTTC
CASSLGLAGKTQYF
>TRBJ2-1|TRBD2|.|TRBV28
TGTGCCAGCAGTCTTCGGACTAGCGGGAGTAACCACAATGAGCAGTTCTTC
CASSLRTSGSNHNEQFF
>TRBJ2-7|.|.|TRBV28
TGTGCCAGCAGTTTCGGTGGAGGGACCTACGAGCAGTACTTC
CASSFGGGTYEQYF
>TRBJ2-1|.|few|TRBV19
TGTGCCAGTAGTATGAACAGGGAGATCTACAATGAGCAGTTCTTC
CASSMNREIYNEQFF
>TRBJ2-7|.|.|TRBV7-9
TGTGCCAGCAGCGCCCCACAGGGAAACGAGCAGTACTTC
CASSAPQGNEQYF
>TRBJ2-1|.|.|TRBV10-2
TGCGCCAGCAGTGGCCTCTTTGCGGACAAAAGCTCCTACAATGAGCAGTTCTTC
CASSGLFADKSSYNEQFF
>TRBJ2-7|.|.|TRBV28
TGTGCCAGCAGGGACCGGGCCTCACGGGGGAACGAGCAGTACTTC
CASRDRASRGNEQYF
>TRBJ2-7|.|.|TRBV6-1
TGTGCCAGCAGTGTGAGGGCAGGTGGGCCCTACGAGCAGTACTTC
CASSVRAGGPYEQYF
>TRBJ2-7|.|.|TRBV10-1
TGCGCCAGCAGTGAGCCTGAGACCGGGACAGGACTAGTGGAGCAGTACTTC
CASSEPETGTGLVEQYF
>TRBJ2-7|TRBD2|.|TRBV6-1
TGTGCCAGCAGTGAAGCCTCTAGCGGGATCTACGCGCAGTACTTC
CASSEASSGIYAQYF
>TRBJ2-1|.|once|TRBV12-5
TGTGCTAGTGGTTTGGGCGAGGGTGAGCAGTTCTTC
CASGLGEGEQFF
>TRBJ2-3|.|.|TRBV28
TGTGCCAGCAGCCAGATAACCCAGGGCTACATACCTGGTAGCACAGATACGCAGTATTTT
CASSQITQGYIPGSTDTQYF
>TRBJ2-1|.|.|TRBV28
TGTGCCAGCAGGCAAAGACTAGATCCTCAGCAGTTCTTC
CASRQRLDPQQFF
>TRBJ1-2|.|.|TRBV28
TGTGCCAGCGGCCCGACAGCGACGAACTATGGCTACACCTTC
CASGPTATNYGYTF
>TRBJ2-7|.|.|TRBV13
TGTGCCAGCAGCTCACGCCTACAGGGCCACCCCTACGAGCAGTACTTC
CASSSRLQGHPYEQYF
>TRBJ1-1|.|once|TRBV6-1
TGTGCCAGCAGTGAACCGACAGGTTTAAACACTGAAGCTTTCTTT
CASSEPTGLNTEAFF
>TRBJ2-1|TRBD2|.|TRBV7-6
TGTGCCAGCAGCCAACTAGCGGGAGGGTTGTTCTTC
CASSQLAGGLFF
>TRBJ2-7|.|once|TRBV6-1
TGTGCCAGCTCCGGGACGGTGGGCTACGAGCAGTACTTC
CASSGTVGYEQYF
>TRBJ2-1|TRBD2|.|TRBV11-2
TGTGCCAGCAGCCCAAGCGGGAGGAGCCATGAGCAGTTCTTC
CASSPSGRSHEQFF
>TRBJ2-1|.|once|TRBV7-9
TGTGCCAGCAGCTCCCGGGACCGCAATGAGCAGTTCTTC
CASSSRDRNEQFF
>TRBJ2-5|TRBD2|.|TRBV4-1
TGCGCCAGCAGCCAAGCCTTCGGGAGGGCCGTGGAGACCCAGTACTTC
CASSQAFGRAVETQYF
>TRBJ2-3|.|.|TRBV27
TGTGCCAGCAGTTTATCGACGGCAGATACGCAGTATTTT
CASSLSTADTQYF
>TRBJ2-1|TRBD2|.|TRBV12-5
TGTGCTAGTGGTTTACGGACTAGCCCCCCCTACAATGAGCAGTTCTTC
CASGLRTSPPYNEQFF
>TRBJ2-7|.|.|TRBV5-1
TGCGCCAGCAGCTTACCAGGGTCCGACGAGCAGTACTTC
CASSLPGSDEQYF
>TRBJ2-1|TRBD2|.|TRBV7-9
TGTGCCAGCAGCTTAGCAGCGGGAGCTTTTAACAATGAGCAGTTCTTC
CASSLAAGAFNNEQFF
>TRBJ1-1|.|.|TRBV7-9
TGTGCCAGCAGCGGCGACAGCTATGAAGCTTTCTTT
CASSGDSYEAFF
>TRBJ1-1|TRBD1|.|TRBV11-2
TGTGCCAGCAGCTTATGGGACAGGGAACACATGAACACTGAAGCTTTCTTT
CASSLWDREHMNTEAFF
>TRBJ2-7|TRBD1|.|TRBV6-1
TGTGCCAGCAGTACGGGGACAGGGGGTTTGTACGAGCAGTACTTC
CASSTGTGGLYEQYF
>TRBJ2-3|TRBD1|.|TRBV30
TGTGCCTGGAGTGGGGACAGGGGGCGTGAAGATACGCAGTATTTT
CAWSGDRGREDTQYF